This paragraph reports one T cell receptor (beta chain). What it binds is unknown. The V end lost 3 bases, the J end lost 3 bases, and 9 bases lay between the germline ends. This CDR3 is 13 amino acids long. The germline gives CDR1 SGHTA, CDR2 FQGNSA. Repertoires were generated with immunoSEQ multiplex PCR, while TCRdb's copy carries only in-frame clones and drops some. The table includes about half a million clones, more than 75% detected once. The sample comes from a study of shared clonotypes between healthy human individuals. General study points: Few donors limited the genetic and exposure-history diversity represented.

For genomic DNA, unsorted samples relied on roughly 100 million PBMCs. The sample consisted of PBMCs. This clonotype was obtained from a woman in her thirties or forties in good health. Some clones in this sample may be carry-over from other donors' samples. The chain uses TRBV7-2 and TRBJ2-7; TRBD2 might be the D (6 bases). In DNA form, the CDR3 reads TGTGCCAGCAGCTTCGGAGGGATCTACGAGCAGTACTTC. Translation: CASSFGGIYEQYF.